This entry concerns a single T cell receptor beta chain. V dropped 4 bases and J dropped 10; count of bases not matched to a gene: 4. The CDR3 is 13 amino acids. CDR1 and CDR2 (germline): ENHRY, SYGVKD. This sample stems from a study of blood T cell repertoires in COVID-19. Study-level background: The study drew acute and convalescent COVID-19 samples from the United States, Italy and Spain. T cells, B-cell-depleted T cells, or PBMCs provided the cDNA or gDNA that served as material.

The assay was immunoSEQ multiplex PCR, and TCRdb's table has in-frame clones only and misses some. The sample consists of about 200,000 clones, 88% of them appearing once. V and J are TRBV10-3 and TRBJ1-4, with 9 bases lining up with TRBD1. This clonotype was obtained from a man between 40 and 49 years old with active or convalescent COVID-19. Source material: peripheral blood. CDR3 residues: CAISGPGQGKLFF. CDR3 nucleotides: TGTGCCATCAGTGGACCGGGACAGGGAAAACTGTTTTTT.